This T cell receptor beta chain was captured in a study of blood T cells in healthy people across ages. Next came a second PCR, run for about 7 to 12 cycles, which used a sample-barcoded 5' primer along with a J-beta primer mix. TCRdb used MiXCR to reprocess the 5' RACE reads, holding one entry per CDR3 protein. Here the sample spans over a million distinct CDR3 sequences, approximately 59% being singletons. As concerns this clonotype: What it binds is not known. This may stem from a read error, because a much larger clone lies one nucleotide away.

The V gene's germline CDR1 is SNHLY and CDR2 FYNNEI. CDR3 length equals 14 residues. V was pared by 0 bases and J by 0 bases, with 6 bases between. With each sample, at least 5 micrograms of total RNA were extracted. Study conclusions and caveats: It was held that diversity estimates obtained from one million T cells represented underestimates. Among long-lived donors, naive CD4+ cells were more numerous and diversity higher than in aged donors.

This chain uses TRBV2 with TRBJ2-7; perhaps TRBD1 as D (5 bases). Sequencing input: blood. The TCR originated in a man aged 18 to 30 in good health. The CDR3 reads CASSEADNSYEQYF. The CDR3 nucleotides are TGTGCCAGCAGTGAAGCGGACAACTCCTACGAGCAGTACTTC.